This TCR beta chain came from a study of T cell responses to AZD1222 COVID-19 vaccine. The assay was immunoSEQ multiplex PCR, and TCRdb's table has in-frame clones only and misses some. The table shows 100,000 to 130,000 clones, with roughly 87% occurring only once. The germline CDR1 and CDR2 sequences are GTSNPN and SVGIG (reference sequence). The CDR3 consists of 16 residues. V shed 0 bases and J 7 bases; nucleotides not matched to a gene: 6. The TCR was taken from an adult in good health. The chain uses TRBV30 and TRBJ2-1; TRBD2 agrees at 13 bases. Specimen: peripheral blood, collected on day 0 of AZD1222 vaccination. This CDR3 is CAWSVRLAGGGNEQFF. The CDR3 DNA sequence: TGTGCCTGGAGTGTACGACTAGCGGGGGGCGGAAATGAGCAGTTCTTC. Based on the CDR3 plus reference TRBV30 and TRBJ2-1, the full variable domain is SQTIHQWPATLVQPVGSPLSLECTVEGTSNPNLYWYRQAAGRGLQLLFYSVGIGQISSEVPQNLSASRPQDRQFILSSKKLLLSDSGFYLCAWSVRLAGGGNEQFFGPGTRLTVL.